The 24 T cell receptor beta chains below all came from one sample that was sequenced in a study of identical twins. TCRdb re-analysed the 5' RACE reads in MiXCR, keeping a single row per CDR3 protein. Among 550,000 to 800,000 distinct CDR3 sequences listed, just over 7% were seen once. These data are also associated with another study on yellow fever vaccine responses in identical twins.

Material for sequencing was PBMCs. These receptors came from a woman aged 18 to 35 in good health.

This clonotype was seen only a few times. The CDR3 DNA sequence: TGTGCCACCGCATTCGACACAAACACCGGGGAGCTGTTTTTT. This translates into CATAFDTNTGELFF. The chain links TRBV15 to TRBJ2-2, with D unclear. This CDR3 contains 14 residues. CDR1 and CDR2 from the germline V gene are LNHNV and YYDKDF (reference sequence). V was cut by 8 bases and J by 2 bases, with 12 bases left in between.

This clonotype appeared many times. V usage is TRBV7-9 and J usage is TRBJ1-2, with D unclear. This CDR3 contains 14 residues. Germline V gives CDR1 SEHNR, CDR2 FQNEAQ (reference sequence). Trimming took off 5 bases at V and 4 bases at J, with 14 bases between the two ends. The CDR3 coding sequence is TGTGCCAGCAGCCCCCGCACCTCTAGCTATGGCTACACCTTC. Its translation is CASSPRTSSYGYTF.

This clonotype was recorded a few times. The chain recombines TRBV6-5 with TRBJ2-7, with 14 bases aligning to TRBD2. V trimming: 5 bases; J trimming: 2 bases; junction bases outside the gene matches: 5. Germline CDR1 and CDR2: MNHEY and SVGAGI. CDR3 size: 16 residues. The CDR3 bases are TGTGCCAGCAGTAACCCGACTAGCGGGAGGGCCTACGAGCAGTACTTC. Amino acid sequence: CASSNPTSGRAYEQYF.

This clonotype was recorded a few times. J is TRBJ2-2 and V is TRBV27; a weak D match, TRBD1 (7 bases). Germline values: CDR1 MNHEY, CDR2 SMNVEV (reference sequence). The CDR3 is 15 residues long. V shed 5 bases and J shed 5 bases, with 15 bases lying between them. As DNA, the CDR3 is TGTGCCAGCAGTCTACGGAGGGGGCGAACCGGGGAGCTGTTTTTT. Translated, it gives CASSLRRGRTGELFF.

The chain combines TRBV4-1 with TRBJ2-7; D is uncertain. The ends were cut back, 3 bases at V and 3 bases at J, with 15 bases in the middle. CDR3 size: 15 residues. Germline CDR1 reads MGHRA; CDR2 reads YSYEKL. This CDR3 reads CASSQVAGPYYEQYV. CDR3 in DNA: TGCGCCAGCAGCCAGGTGGCCGGGCCATACTACGAGCAGTACGTC.

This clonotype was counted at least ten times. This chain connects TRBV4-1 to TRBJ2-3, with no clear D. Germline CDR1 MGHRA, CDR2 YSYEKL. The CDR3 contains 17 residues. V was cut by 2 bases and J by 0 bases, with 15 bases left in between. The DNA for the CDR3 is TGCGCCAGCAGCCAAACCACTAATACCCCGAGCACAGATACGCAGTATTTT. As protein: CASSQTTNTPSTDTQYF.

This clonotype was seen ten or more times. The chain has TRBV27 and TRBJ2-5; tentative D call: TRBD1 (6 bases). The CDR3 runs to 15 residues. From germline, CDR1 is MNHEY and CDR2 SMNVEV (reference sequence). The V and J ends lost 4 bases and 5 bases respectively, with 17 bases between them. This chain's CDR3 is CASSWNRALAETQYF. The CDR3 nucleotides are TGTGCCAGCAGTTGGAACAGGGCGTTAGCGGAGACCCAGTACTTC.

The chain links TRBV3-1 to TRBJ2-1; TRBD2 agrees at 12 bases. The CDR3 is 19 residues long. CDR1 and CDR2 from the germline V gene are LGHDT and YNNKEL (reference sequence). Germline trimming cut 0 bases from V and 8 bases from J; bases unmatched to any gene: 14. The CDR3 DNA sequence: TGTGCCAGCAGCCAAGACACTAGCGGGAGGACCTCCTTTTTTGATGAGCAGTTCTTC. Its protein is CASSQDTSGRTSFFDEQFF.

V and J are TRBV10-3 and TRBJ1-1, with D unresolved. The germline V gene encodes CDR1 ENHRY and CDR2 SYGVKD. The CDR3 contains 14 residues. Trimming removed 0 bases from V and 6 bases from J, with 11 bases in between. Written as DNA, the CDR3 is TGTGCCATCAGTGAGTCGGCGGTGATCGCTGAAGCTTTCTTT. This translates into CAISESAVIAEAFF.

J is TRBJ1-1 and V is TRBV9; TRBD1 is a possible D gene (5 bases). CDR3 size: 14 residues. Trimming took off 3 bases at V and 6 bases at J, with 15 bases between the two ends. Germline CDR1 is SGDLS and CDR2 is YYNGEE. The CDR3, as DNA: TGTGCCAGCAGCGCGAGGGGCTCCGGGGCTGAAGCTTTCTTT. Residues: CASSARGSGAEAFF.

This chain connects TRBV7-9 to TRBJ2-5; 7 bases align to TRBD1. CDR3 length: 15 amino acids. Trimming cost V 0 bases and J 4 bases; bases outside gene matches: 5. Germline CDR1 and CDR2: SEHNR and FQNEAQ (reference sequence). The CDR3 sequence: CASSLAPTGRETQYF. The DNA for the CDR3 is TGTGCCAGCAGCTTAGCGCCGACAGGGAGAGAGACCCAGTACTTC. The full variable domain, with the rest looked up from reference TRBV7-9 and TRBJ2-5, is DTGVSQNPRHKITKRGQNVTFRCDPISEHNRLYWYRQTLGQGPEFLTYFQNEAQLEKSRLLSDRFSAERPKGSFSTLEIQRTEQGDSAMYLCASSLAPTGRETQYFGPGTRLLVL.

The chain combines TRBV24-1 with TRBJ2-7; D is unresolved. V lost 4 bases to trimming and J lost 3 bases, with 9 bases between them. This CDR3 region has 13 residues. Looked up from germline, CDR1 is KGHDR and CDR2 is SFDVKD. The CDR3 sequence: CATSDRSGYEQYF. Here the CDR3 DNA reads TGTGCCACCAGTGACCGGTCGGGCTACGAGCAGTACTTC.

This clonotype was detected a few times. The CDR3 spells CASSWTIADTQYF. Written as DNA, the CDR3 is TGTGCCAGCAGCTGGACAATCGCAGATACGCAGTATTTT. This sequence joins TRBV5-5 and TRBJ2-3, with D tentatively TRBD1 (5 bases). Trimming took off 3 bases at V and 4 bases at J, with 9 bases between the two ends. The CDR3 is made up of 13 amino acids. The germline V gene encodes CDR1 SGHKS and CDR2 YYEKEE (reference sequence).

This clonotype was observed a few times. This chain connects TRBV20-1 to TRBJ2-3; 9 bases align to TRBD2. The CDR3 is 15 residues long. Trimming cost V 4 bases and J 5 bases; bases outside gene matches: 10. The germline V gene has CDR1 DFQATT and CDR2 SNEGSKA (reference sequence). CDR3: CSAIEAGGPLDTQYF. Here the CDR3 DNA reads TGCAGTGCTATAGAAGCGGGGGGTCCCTTAGATACGCAGTATTTT.

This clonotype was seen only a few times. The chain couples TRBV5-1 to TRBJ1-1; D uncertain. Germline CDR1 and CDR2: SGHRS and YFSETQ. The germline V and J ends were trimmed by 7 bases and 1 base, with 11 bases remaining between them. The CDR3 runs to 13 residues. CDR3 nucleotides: TGCGCCAGCGGCTCGGGAGGGAACACTGAAGCTTTCTTT. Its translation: CASGSGGNTEAFF.

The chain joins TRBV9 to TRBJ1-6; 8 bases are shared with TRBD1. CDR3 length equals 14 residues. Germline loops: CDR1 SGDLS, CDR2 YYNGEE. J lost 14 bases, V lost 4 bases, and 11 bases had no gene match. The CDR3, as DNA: TGTGCCAGCAGCCAGAGACAGGGGTCACCTTCCCTCCACTTT. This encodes CASSQRQGSPSLHF.

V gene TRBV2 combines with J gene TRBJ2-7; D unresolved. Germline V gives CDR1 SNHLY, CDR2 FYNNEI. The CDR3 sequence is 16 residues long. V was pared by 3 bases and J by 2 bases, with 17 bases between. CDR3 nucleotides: TGTGCCAGCAGTGAGGGGAACTTCCGATTTACCTACGAGCAGTACTTC. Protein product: CASSEGNFRFTYEQYF.

The CDR3 here is CASSYSGTGGSPLHF. The CDR3 bases are TGTGCCAGCAGTTACTCGGGGACAGGGGGTTCACCCCTCCACTTT. This rearrangement joins TRBV6-2 or TRBV6-3 to TRBJ1-6; 11 positions match TRBD1. Germline V lookup: CDR1 MNHEY, CDR2 SVGEGT. Trimming at V came to 0 bases and at J to 9 bases, leaving 1 base not matched to a gene. There are 15 residues in the CDR3.

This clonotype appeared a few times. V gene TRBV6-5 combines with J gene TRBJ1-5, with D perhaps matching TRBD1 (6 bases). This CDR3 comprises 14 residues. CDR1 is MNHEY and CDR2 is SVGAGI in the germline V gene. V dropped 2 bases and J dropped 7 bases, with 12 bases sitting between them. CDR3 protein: CASSYRGGGQPQHF. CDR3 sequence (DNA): TGTGCCAGCAGTTACCGGGGGGGCGGGCAGCCCCAGCATTTT.

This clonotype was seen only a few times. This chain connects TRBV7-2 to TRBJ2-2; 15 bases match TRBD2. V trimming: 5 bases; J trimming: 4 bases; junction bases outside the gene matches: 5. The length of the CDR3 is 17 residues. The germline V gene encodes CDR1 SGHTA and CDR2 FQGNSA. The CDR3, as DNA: TGTGCCAGCAGCACTCCGGGACTAGCGGGGGGCACCGGGGAGCTGTTTTTT. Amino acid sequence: CASSTPGLAGGTGELFF.

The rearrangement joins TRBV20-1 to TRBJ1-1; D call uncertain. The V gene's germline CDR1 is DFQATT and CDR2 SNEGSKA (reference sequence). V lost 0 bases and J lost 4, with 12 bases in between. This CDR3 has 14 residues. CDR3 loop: CSARDPAWGTEAFF. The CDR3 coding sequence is TGCAGTGCTAGAGACCCCGCCTGGGGCACTGAAGCTTTCTTT.

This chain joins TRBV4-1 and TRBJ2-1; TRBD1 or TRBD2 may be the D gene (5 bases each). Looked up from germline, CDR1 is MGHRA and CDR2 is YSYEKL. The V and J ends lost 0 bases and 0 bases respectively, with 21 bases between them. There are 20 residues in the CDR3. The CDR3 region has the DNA TGCGCCAGCAGCCAAGATCCCCCAGGGAGCGGCACGAGCTCCTACAATGAGCAGTTCTTC. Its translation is CASSQDPPGSGTSSYNEQFF.

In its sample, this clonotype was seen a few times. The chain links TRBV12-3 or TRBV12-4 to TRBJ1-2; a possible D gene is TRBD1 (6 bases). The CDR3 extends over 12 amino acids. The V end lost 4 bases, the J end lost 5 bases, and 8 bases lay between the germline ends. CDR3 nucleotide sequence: TGTGCCAGCAGTTACAGGGCATATGGCTACACCTTC. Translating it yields CASSYRAYGYTF.

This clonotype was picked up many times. CDR3 residues: CASSKEQAPSYNEQFF. The CDR3 DNA follows: TGCGCCAGCAGCAAGGAACAGGCTCCATCCTACAATGAGCAGTTCTTC. This chain joins TRBV5-1 and TRBJ2-1; D may be TRBD1 (5 bases). Germline assignment: CDR1 SGHRS and CDR2 YFSETQ. This CDR3 region has 16 residues. V lost 4 bases, J lost 1 base, and 15 bases lay in between.